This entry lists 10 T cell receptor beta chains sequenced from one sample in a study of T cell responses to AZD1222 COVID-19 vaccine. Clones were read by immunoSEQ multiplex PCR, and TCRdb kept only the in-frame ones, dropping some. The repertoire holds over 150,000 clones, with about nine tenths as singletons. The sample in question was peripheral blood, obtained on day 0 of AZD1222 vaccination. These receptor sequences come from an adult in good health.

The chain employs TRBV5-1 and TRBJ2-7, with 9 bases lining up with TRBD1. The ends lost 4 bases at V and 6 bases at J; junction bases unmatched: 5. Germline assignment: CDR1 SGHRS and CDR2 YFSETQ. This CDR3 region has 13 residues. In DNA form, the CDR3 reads TGCGCCAGCAGCGCGGGACAGGGCTTCGAGCAGTACTTC. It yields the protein CASSAGQGFEQYF.

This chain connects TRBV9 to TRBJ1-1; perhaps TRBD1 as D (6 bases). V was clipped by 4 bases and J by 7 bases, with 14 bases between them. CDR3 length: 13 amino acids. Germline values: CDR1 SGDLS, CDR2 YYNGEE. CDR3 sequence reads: CASSPGGSLEAFF. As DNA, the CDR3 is TGTGCCAGCAGCCCCGGGGGCAGCCTTGAAGCTTTCTTT.

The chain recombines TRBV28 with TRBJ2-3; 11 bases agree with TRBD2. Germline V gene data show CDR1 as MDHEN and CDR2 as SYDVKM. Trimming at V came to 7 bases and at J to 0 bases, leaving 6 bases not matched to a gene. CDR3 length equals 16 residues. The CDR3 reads CASTLIAGGSTDTQYF. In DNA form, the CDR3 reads TGTGCCAGCACCTTAATAGCGGGGGGGAGCACAGATACGCAGTATTTT.

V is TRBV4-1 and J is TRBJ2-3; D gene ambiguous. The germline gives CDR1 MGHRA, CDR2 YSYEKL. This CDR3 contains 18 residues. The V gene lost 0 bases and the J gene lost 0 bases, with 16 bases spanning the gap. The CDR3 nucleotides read TGCGCCAGCAGCCAAGATGGGAACAACCAACCTAGCACAGATACGCAGTATTTT. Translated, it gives CASSQDGNNQPSTDTQYF.

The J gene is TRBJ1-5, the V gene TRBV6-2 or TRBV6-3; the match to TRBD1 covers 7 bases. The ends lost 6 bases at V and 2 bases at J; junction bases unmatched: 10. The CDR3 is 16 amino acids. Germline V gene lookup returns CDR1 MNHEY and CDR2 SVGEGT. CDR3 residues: CASSPRSRGGNQPQHF. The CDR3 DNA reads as TGTGCCAGCAGCCCACGCAGCAGGGGGGGCAATCAGCCCCAGCATTTT.

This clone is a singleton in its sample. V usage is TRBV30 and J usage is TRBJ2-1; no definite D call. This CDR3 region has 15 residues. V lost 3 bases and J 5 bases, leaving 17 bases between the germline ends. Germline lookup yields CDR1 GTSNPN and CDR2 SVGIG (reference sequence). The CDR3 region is CAWRVEGPQNNEQFF. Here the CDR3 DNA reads TGTGCCTGGAGAGTCGAAGGACCGCAAAACAATGAGCAGTTCTTC.

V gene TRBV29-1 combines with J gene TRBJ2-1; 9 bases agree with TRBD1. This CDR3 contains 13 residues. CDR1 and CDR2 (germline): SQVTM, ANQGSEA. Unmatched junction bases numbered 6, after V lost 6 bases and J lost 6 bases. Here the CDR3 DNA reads TGCAGCGTAATGGGGACAGGGACCAATGAGCAGTTCTTC. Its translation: CSVMGTGTNEQFF.

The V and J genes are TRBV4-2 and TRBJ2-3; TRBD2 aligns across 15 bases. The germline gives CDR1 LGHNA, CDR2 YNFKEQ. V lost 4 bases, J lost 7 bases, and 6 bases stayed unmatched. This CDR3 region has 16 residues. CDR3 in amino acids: CASSLPGLAGGYTQYF. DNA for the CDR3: TGTGCCAGCAGCCTCCCCGGACTAGCGGGGGGGTATACGCAGTATTTT.

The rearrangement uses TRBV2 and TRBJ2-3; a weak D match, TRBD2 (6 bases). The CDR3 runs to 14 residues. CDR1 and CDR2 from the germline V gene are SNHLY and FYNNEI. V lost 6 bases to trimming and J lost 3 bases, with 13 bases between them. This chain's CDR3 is CASSTSGLTDTQYF. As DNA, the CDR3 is TGTGCCAGCAGCACGAGCGGGTTGACAGATACGCAGTATTTT.

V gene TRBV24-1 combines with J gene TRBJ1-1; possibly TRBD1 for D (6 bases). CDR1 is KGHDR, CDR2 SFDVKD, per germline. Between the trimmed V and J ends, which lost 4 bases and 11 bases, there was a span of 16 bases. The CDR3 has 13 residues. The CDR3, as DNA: TGTGCCACCAGTGACCCCTCAGGGGACGGGGCTTTCTTT. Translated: CATSDPSGDGAFF.